This is a list of T cell receptor beta chains from one sample in a study of CD8 T cells in ankylosing spondylitis. TCRdb redid the calling of the 5' RACE reads with MiXCR, one entry per CDR3 protein. This sample has roughly 300,000 distinct CDR3 sequences, with roughly 8% found just once. Sequencing input: blood, either unsorted or a sorted T cell fraction (not recorded which). The receptors were gathered from a male donor with ankylosing spondylitis. Each CDR3 is given with its conserved first and last residue. D genes are given only for firm matches. The listing skips clone size in some rows; elsewhere it reads once, few, many or a size class.

abundance	d_gene	v_gene	j_gene	CDR3nt	CDR3aa
-	-	TRBV4-2	TRBJ2-1	TGTGCCAGCAGCCAAGTCCAGAGCTCCTACAATGAGCAGTTCTTC	CASSQVQSSYNEQFF
-	-	TRBV14	TRBJ1-4	TGTGCCAGCAGCCAAGATGTCGGCAGGGTTGAAAAACTGTTTTTT	CASSQDVGRVEKLFF
-	-	TRBV4-1	TRBJ1-1	TGCGCCAGCAGCCAAGGGACGACTGGTGCTTTCTTT	CASSQGTTGAFF
few	-	TRBV6-5	TRBJ2-1	TGTGCCAGCAGTTACTTCGGGGGGCCGAACAACAATGAGCAGTTCTTC	CASSYFGGPNNNEQFF
-	-	TRBV12-3/TRBV12-4	TRBJ1-1	TGTGCCAGCAGAAATCAGATGAACACTGAAGCTTTCTTT	CASRNQMNTEAFF
few	TRBD2	TRBV7-2	TRBJ2-4	TGTGCCAGCAGCTTATGGGGACTAGCGGCAGCCAAAAACATTCAGTACTTC	CASSLWGLAAAKNIQYF
few	-	TRBV20-1	TRBJ2-1	TGCAGTGCTAGAGGTATTAGCGCTTACAATGAGCAGTTCTTC	CSARGISAYNEQFF
many	-	TRBV20-1	TRBJ2-3	TGCAGTGCTAGAGATTTCCGCAGCGGCCCGAACAAAGATACGCAGTATTTT	CSARDFRSGPNKDTQYF
-	-	TRBV3-1	TRBJ1-1	TGTGCCAGCAGCCCGAGCCCGACTGAAGCTTTCTTT	CASSPSPTEAFF
-	TRBD1	TRBV28	TRBJ2-7	TGTGCCAGCAGACATACAGGGGACAACTACGAGCAGTACTTC	CASRHTGDNYEQYF
-	-	TRBV5-5	TRBJ2-3	TGTGCCAGCAGCCCGGCCGCAGGGCCCCAGGGCCGCACAGATACGCAGTATTTT	CASSPAAGPQGRTDTQYF
few	-	TRBV6-1	TRBJ2-1	TGTGCCAGCAGTCGAAGCGGAGAAAATGAGCAGTTCTTC	CASSRSGENEQFF
few	-	TRBV5-1	TRBJ2-1	TGCGCCAGCAGCTTCCCAGGGGTAAATGAGCAGTTCTTC	CASSFPGVNEQFF
-	TRBD2	TRBV9	TRBJ2-7	TGTGCCAGCAGCGCCGGGACTAGCGGGCGGGAGCAGTACTTC	CASSAGTSGREQYF
few	-	TRBV24-1	TRBJ2-7	TGTGCCACCAGACACACAGGGATCTCCTACGAGCAGTACTTC	CATRHTGISYEQYF
few	TRBD2	TRBV6-2/TRBV6-3	TRBJ2-3	TGTGCCAGCAGTTCCGGGACTAGCCCAGATACGCAGTATTTT	CASSSGTSPDTQYF
-	TRBD1	TRBV3-1	TRBJ1-1	TGTGCCAGCAGCCAAGTAGAGGGGGCCCAAGCTTTCTTT	CASSQVEGAQAFF
few	-	TRBV20-1	TRBJ1-3	TGCAGTGCTGTCGGGGATCGCCGCTTGGGAAACACCATATATTTT	CSAVGDRRLGNTIYF
-	-	TRBV24-1	TRBJ2-1	TGTGCCACCAGTGATATAGCGCCCCCTCGAAACTTCAATGAGCAGTTCTTC	CATSDIAPPRNFNEQFF